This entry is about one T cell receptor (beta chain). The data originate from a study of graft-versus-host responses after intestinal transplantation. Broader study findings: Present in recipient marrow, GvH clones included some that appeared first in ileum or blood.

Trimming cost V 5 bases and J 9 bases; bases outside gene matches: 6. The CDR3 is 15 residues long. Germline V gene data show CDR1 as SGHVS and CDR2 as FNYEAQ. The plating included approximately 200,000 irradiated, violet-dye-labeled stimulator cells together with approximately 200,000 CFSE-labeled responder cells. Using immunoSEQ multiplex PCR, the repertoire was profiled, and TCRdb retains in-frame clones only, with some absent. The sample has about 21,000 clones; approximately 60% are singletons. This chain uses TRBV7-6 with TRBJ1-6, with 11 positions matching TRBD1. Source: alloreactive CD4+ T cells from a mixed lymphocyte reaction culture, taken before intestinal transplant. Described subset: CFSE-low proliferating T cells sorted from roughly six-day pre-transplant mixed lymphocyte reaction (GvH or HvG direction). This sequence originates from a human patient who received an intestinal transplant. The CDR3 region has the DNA TGTGCCAGCAGCACCGGGACAGGGGGGGTTTCACCCCTCCACTTT. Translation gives CASSTGTGGVSPLHF.